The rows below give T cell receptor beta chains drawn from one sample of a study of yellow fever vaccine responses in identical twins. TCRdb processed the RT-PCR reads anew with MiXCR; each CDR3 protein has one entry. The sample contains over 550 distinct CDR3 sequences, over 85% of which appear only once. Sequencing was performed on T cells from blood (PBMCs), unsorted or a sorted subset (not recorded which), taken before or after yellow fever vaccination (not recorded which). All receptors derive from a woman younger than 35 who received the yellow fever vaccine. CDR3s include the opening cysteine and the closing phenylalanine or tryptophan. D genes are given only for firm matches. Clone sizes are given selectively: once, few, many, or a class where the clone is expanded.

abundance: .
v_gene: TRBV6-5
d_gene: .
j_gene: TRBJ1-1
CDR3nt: TGTGCCAGCAGTTACGGAGGGTTGGGCACTGAAGCTTTCTTT
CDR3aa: CASSYGGLGTEAFF

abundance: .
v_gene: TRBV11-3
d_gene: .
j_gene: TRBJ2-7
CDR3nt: TGTGCCAGCAGCTTAGTCCTGGGATCAACCTACGAGCAGTACTTC
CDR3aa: CASSLVLGSTYEQYF

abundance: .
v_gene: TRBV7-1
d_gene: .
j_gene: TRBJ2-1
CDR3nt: TGTGCCAGCAGCTCAGGACCTTCCTACAATGAGCAGTTCTTC
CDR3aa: CASSSGPSYNEQFF

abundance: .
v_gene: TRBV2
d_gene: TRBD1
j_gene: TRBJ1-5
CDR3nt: TGTGCCAGCAGTGAAAACGGACAGGGAAAGGGCTTT
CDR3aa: CASSENGQGKGF

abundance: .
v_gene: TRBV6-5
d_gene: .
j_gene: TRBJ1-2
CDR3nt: TGTGCCAGCAGTTACTCGGGGGGAAATAGCTATGGCTACACCTTC
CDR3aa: CASSYSGGNSYGYTF

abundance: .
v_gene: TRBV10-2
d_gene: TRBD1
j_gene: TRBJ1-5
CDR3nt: TGCGCCAGCAGAGGCCATGGACAGGGCGAGCAGCCCCAGCATTTT
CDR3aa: CASRGHGQGEQPQHF

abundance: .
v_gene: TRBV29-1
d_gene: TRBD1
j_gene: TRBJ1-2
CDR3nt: TGCAGCGCAGGGGACAGGGTTAACTATGGCTACACCTTC
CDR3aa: CSAGDRVNYGYTF

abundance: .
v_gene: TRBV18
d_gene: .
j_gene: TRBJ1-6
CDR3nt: TGTGCCAGCTCACCAGCAGGGTCGGATTCACCCCTCCACTTT
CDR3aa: CASSPAGSDSPLHF

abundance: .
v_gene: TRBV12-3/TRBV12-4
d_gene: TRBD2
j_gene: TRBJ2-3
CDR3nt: TGTGCCAGCACCACCCAGGGACTAGCCGTAGATACGCAGTATTTT
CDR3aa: CASTTQGLAVDTQYF

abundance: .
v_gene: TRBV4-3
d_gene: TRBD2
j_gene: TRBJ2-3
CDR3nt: TGCGCCAGCAGCCAAGTGGGCAGCGGGGGCTCCACAGATACGCAGTATTTT
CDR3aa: CASSQVGSGGSTDTQYF

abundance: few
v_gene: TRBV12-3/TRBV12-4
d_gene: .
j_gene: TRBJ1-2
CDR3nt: TGTGCCAGCAGCCCCCGACAGCTTAACTATGGCTACACCTTC
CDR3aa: CASSPRQLNYGYTF

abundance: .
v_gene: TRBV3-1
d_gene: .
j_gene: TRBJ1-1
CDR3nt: TGTGCCAGCAGCTACAGGGTCATGAACACTGAAGCTTTCTTT
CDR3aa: CASSYRVMNTEAFF

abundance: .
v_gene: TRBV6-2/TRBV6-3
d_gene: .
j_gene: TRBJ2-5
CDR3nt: TGTGCCAGCAGTTACCCCCAAGAGACCCAGTACTTC
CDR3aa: CASSYPQETQYF

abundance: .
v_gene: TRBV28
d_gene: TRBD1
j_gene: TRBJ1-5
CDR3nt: TGTGCCAGCAGGGACAACAGGGGAAGCAATCAGCCCCAGCATTTT
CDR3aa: CASRDNRGSNQPQHF

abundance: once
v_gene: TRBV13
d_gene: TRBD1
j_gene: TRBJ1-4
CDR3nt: TGTGCCAGCAGCTTCCGACAGGGTAACGAAAAACTGTTTTTT
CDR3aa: CASSFRQGNEKLFF

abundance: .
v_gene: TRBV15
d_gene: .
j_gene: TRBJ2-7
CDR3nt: TGTGCCACCAGCAGAGGACTGACTAACTACGAGCAGTACTTC
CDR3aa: CATSRGLTNYEQYF

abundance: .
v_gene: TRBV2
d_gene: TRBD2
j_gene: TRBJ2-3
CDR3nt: TGTGCCAGGAGGGACTACCGCACAGATACGCAGTATTTT
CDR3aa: CARRDYRTDTQYF

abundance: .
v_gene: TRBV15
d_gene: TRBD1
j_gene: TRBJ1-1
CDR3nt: TGTGCCACCAGCAGGACAGGGAGGAACACTGAAGCTTTCTTT
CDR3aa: CATSRTGRNTEAFF

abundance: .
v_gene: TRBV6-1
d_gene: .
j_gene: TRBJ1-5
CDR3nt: TGTGCCAGCCTAGTTTCAGGTAGCAATCAGCCCCAGCATTTT
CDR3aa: CASLVSGSNQPQHF

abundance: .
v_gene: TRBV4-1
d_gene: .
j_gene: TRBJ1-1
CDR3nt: TGCGCCAGCAGCCAAGGACCAAAGGCGAACACTGAAGCTTTCTTT
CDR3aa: CASSQGPKANTEAFF

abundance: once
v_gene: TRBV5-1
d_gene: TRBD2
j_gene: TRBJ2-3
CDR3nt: TGCGCCAGCAGCTTGCCCAGCGGGGGCACAGATACGCAGTATTTT
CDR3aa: CASSLPSGGTDTQYF

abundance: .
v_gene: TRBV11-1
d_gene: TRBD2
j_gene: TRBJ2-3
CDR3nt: TGTGCCAGCAGCCCGTATAGCGGGGTAAGCACAGATACGCAGTATTTT
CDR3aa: CASSPYSGVSTDTQYF

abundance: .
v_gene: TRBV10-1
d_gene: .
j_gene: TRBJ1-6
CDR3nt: TGCGCCAGCAGTGCCGGGACTGACAGGTCCTCACCCCTCCACTTT
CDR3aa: CASSAGTDRSSPLHF

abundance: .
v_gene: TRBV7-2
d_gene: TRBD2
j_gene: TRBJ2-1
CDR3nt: TGTGCCAGCAGCTTAGCTTTTTCAGCGGGGTACAATGAGCAGTTCTTC
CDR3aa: CASSLAFSAGYNEQFF

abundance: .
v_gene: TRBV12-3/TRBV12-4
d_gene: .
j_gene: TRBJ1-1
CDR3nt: TGTGCCAGCAGTTTAGCCGGGAGGGACGCTTTCTTT
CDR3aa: CASSLAGRDAFF

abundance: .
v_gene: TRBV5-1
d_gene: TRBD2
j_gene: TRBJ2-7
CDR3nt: TGCGCCAGCAGCTTGGGGACTAGCGACTCCTACGAGCAGTACTTC
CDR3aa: CASSLGTSDSYEQYF

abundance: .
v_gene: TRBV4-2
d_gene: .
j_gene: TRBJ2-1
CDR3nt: TGTGCCAGCAGCACCAACAATGAGCAGTTCTTC
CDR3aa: CASSTNNEQFF

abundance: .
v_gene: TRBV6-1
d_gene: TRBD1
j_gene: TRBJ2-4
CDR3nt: TGTGCCAGCAGTGTCACCGGGACAGGGAAAAACATTCAGTACTTC
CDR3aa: CASSVTGTGKNIQYF

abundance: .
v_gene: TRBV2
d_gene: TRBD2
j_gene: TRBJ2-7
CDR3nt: TGTGCCAGCATCCTAGCGGGACCCTACGAGCAGTACTTC
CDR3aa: CASILAGPYEQYF

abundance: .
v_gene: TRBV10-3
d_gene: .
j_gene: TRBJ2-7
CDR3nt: TGTGCCATCAGGGCCGACTACCCCTACGAGCAGTACTTC
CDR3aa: CAIRADYPYEQYF

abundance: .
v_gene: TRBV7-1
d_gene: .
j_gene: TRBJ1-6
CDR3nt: TGTGCCAGCAGCTCAGGGGGGGCACCCCTCCACTTT
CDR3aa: CASSSGGAPLHF

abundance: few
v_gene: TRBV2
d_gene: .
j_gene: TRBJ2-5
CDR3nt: TGTGCCAGCACCCTCAAGAGTGTCGAGACCCAGTACTTC
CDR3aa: CASTLKSVETQYF

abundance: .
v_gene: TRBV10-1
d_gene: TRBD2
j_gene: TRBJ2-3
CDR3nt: TGCGCCAGCAGGCTAGGACTAGCGGGCCCCAAGCTCACAGATACGCAGTATTTT
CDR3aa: CASRLGLAGPKLTDTQYF

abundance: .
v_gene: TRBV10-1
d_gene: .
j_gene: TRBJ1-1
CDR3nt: TGCGCCAGCAGTGCACGGATGAACACTGAAGCTTTCTTT
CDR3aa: CASSARMNTEAFF

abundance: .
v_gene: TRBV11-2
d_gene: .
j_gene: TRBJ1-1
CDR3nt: TGTGCCAGCAGCTTAGGGGATTTACAGGGTCGAGCTTTCTTT
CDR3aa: CASSLGDLQGRAFF

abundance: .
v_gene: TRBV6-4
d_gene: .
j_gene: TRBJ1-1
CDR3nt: TGTGCCAGCAGTAACCGGGGGGGTGAAGCTTTCTTT
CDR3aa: CASSNRGGEAFF

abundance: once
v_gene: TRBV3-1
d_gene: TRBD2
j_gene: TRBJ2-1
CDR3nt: TGTGCCAGCAGCGAAGGACTAGCGGGCCGCAATGAGCAGTTCTTC
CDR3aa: CASSEGLAGRNEQFF

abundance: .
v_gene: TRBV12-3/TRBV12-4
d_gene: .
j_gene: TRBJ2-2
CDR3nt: TGTGCCAGCACCACGGGGACCGGGGAGCTGTTTTTT
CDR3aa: CASTTGTGELFF

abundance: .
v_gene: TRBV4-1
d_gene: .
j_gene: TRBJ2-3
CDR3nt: TGCGCCAGCAGCCCTCCCCGGGGTGGGGCAGATACGCAGTATTTT
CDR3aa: CASSPPRGGADTQYF

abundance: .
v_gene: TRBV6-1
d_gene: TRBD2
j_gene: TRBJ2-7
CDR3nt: TGTGCCAGCAGCAGAAGCGGGGGGGACTCCTACGAGCAGTACTTC
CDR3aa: CASSRSGGDSYEQYF

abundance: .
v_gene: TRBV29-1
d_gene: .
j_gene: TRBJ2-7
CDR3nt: TGCAGCGTGGGGACACGGGGGGCCTACGAGCAGTACTTC
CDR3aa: CSVGTRGAYEQYF

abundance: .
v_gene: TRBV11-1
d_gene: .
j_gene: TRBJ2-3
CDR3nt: TGTGCCAGCAGCCCACAAGGCCGGGGGCTCGATACGCAGTATTTT
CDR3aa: CASSPQGRGLDTQYF

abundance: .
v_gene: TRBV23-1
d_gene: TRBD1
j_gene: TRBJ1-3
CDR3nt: TGCGCCAGCAGTCAATTAGGGTTCGACAGGGTCGCTGGAAACACCATATATTTT
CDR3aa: CASSQLGFDRVAGNTIYF

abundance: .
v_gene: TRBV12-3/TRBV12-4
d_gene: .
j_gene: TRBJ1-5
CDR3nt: TGTGCCAGCAGTTTGGGCAGTGATCAGCCCCAGCATTTT
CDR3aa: CASSLGSDQPQHF

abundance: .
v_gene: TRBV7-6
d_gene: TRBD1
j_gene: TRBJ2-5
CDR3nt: TGTGCCAGCAGCTTCCCGGGACAGGGTTACGGAGAGACCCAGTACTTC
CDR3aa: CASSFPGQGYGETQYF

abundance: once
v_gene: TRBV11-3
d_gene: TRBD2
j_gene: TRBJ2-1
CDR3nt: TGTGCCAGCAGCTTAGGGACTAGTGGATACAATGAGCAGTTCTTC
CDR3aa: CASSLGTSGYNEQFF

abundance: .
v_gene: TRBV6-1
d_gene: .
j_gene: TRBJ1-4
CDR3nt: TGTGCCAGCAGGGACACACCGGGGGTGGTTGGTGAAAAACTGTTTTTT
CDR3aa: CASRDTPGVVGEKLFF

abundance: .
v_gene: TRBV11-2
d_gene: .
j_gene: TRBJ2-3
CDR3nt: TGTGCCAGCACCCCTTTGGATACGCAGTATTTT
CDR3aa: CASTPLDTQYF

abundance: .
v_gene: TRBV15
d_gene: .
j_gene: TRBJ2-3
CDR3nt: TGTGCCACCAGCAGAGTGGGTTTAGATACGCAGTATTTT
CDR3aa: CATSRVGLDTQYF

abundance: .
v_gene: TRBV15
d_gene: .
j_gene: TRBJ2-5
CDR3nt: TGTGCCACCAGCAATTTACAGGGCGTCCAAGAGACCCAGTACTTC
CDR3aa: CATSNLQGVQETQYF

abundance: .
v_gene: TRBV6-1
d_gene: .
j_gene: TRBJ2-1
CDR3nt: TGTGCCAGCAGTCTCGGCTCCTCTAGCTCCTACAATGAGCAGTTCTTC
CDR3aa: CASSLGSSSSYNEQFF